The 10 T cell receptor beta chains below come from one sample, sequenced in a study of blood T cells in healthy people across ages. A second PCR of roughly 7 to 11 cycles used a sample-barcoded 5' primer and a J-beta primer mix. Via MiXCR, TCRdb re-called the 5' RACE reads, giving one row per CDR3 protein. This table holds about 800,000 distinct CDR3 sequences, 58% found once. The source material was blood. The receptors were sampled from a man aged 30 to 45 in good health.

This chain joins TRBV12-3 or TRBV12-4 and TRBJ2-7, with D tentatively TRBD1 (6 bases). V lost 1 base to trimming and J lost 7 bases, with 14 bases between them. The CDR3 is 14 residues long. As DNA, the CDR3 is TGTGCCAGCAGTTTAGTTGGGGGCAGGGGTGAGCAGTACTTC. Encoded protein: CASSLVGGRGEQYF.

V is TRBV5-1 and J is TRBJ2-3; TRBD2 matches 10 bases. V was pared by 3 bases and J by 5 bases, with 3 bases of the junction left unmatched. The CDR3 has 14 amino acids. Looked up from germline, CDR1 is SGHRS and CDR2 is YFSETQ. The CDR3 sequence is CASSSLAGEDTQYF. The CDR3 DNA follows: TGCGCCAGCAGCTCGCTAGCGGGAGAAGATACGCAGTATTTT.

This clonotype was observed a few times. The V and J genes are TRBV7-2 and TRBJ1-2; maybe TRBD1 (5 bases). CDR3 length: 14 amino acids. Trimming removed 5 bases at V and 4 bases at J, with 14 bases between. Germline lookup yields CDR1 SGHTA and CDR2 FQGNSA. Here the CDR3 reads CASSPRGTAYGYTF. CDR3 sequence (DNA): TGTGCCAGCAGCCCCCGCGGGACGGCCTATGGCTACACCTTC.

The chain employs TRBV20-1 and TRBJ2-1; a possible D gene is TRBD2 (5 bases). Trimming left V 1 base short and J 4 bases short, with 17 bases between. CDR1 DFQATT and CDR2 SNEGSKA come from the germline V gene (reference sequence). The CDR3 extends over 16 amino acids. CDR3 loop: CSARVTVPSRYNEQFF. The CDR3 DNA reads TGCAGTGCTAGAGTGACGGTCCCTAGCAGATACAATGAGCAGTTCTTC.

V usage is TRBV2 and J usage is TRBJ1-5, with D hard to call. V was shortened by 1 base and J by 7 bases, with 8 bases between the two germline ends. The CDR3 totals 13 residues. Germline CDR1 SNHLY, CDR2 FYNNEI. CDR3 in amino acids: CASSEGWFQPQHF. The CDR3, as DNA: TGTGCCAGCAGTGAAGGTTGGTTCCAGCCCCAGCATTTT.

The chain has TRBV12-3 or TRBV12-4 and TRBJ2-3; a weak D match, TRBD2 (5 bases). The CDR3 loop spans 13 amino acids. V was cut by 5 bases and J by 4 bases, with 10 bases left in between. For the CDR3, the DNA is TGTGCCAGCAGTCCCCCTAGCCCAGATACGCAGTATTTT. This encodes CASSPPSPDTQYF.

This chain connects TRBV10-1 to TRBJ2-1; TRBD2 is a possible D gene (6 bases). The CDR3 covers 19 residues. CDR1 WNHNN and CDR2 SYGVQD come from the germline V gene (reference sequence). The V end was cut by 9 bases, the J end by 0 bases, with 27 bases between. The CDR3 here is CASNKGLSSLISSYNEQFF. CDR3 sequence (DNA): TGCGCCAGTAACAAGGGACTCTCTTCCCTTATTAGCTCCTACAATGAGCAGTTCTTC.

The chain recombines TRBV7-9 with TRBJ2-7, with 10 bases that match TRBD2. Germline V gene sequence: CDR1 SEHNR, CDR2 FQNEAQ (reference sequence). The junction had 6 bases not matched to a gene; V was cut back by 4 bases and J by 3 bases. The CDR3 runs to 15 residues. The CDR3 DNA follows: TGTGCCAGCAGCTATACTAGCGGGATCCTCTACGAGCAGTACTTC. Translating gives CASSYTSGILYEQYF.

The CDR3 is CSDYPDRHKDTQYF. CDR3 in DNA: TGCAGTGATTACCCCGACAGACACAAAGATACGCAGTATTTT. The chain recombines TRBV20-1 with TRBJ2-3; TRBD1 might be the D (5 bases). With 7 bases removed from V and 5 bases from J, the gap between germline ends came to 19 bases. The CDR3 runs to 14 residues. The germline V gene encodes CDR1 DFQATT and CDR2 SNEGSKA (reference sequence).

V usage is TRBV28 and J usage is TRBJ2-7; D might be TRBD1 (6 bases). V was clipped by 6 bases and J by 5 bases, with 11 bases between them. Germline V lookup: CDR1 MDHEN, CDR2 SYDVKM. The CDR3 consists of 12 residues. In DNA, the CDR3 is TGTGCCAGCAGATTGACAGGCCACGAGCAGTACTTC. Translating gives CASRLTGHEQYF.